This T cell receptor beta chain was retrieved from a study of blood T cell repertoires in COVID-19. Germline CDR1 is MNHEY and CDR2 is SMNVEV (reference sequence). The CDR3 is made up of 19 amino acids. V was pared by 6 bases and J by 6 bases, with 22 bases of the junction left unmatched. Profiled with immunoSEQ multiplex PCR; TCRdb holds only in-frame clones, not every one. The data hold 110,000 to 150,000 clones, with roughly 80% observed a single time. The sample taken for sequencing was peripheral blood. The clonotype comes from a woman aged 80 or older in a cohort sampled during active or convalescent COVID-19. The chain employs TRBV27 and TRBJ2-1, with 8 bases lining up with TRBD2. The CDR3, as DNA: TGTGCCAGCAGCAGACTCCGGGACCCATCCGGGGGGGCCGCCAATGAGCAGTTCTTC. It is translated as CASSRLRDPSGGAANEQFF.